This TCR beta chain stems from a study of metastatic and nonmetastatic thyroid tumors. Study details: The authors compared repertoires across blood and tumor or nodule tissue from malignant and benign thyroid patients.

No treatment of any kind had been given to any patient before thyroid surgery. TCRdb re-called the PCR reads via MiXCR. The table lists around 26,000 clones, 15% of them singletons, with 3.3% in the top ten. CDR3 length: 14 amino acids. Trimming stripped 6 bases from V and 3 bases from J, with 13 bases between. The germline gives CDR1 MNHNS, CDR2 SASEGT. This clone was found many times. The chain employs TRBV6-1 and TRBJ2-3; tentatively, D is TRBD1 or TRBD2 (7 bases each). The sequence derives from a female donor with papillary thyroid cancer or a benign thyroid nodule (not recorded which). Some clones in this sample may be carry-over from other donors' samples. The sequenced material came from blood. CDR3 amino acids: CASRTGRETDTQYF. The CDR3, as DNA: TGTGCCAGCAGGACAGGGCGGGAGACAGATACGCAGTATTTT.